The rows below give T cell receptor beta chains drawn from one sample of a study of T-cell reconstitution after alpha-beta-depleted transplantation in children. TCRdb reprocessed the PCR reads via MiXCR and lists one record per CDR3 protein. The sample has about 580,000 distinct CDR3 sequences, roughly 23% seen once. The material sequenced was PBMCs, mostly from graft donor cells, taken 360 days after TCRalphabeta/CD19-depleted stem cell transplant. All receptors derive from a boy younger than two who had a stem cell transplant for acute myeloid leukemia, so the T cells may come from the graft donor. CDR3s leave out the opening cysteine and the closing phenylalanine or tryptophan. Clone size is shown for a subset of rows, as once, few, many or a class of expanded clone.

TRBJ2-4,TRBV5-1,many,ASSGGPSSIQY
TRBJ2-1,TRBV4-3,once,ASSQDLEPIMNEQF
TRBJ1-5,TRBV18,-,ASSPDSNQPQH
TRBJ2-3,TRBV12-3/TRBV12-4,few,ASSVRDRPDTQY
TRBJ2-5,TRBV6-5,many,ASSYDRIEETQY
TRBJ2-6,TRBV24-1,many,ATSDFRASGNSGANVLT
TRBJ1-3,TRBV5-7,-,ASRSISLRGNTIY
TRBJ2-2,TRBV20-1,few,SAPSQNTGELF
TRBJ1-2,TRBV6-6,-,ASSSDRPHGYT
TRBJ2-1,TRBV27,many,ASSPRDRTYNEQF
TRBJ2-3,TRBV24-1,many,ATGGGAGDTQY
TRBJ2-1,TRBV6-5,-,ASSYGVASYNEQF
TRBJ2-2,TRBV27,few,ASSLSQGAGELF
TRBJ2-2,TRBV19,many,ASSIGPRAGELF
TRBJ1-1,TRBV11-2,-,ASSLKLNTEAF
TRBJ2-1,TRBV7-2,-,ASSRGGTGEF
TRBJ2-5,TRBV21-1,-,ASSSTGAAYQETQY
TRBJ2-7,TRBV27,-,ASSLTSGEQY
TRBJ1-4,TRBV5-1,many,ASSLAFGPGEKLF
TRBJ1-1,TRBV12-3/TRBV12-4,many,ASSLVVENTEAF
TRBJ2-5,TRBV29-1,many,SAEGAQPGETQY
TRBJ2-7,TRBV4-3,-,ASSHLTGMPPEEQY
TRBJ2-5,TRBV11-2,few,ASSLRAGFRQETQY
TRBJ1-2,TRBV6-5,once,ASSYTGPSGGYT
TRBJ2-6,TRBV28,once,ASRRSGTAGANVLT
TRBJ2-1,TRBV11-1,-,ASGLTLSSYNEQF
TRBJ2-3,TRBV18,few,ASSPEEGPKQY
TRBJ2-1,TRBV12-3/TRBV12-4,many,ASSSTSGGFGSYNEQF
TRBJ2-7,TRBV20-1,once,SARDLGGRSYEQY
TRBJ1-4,TRBV6-5,-,ASSYSTGQKSEKLF
TRBJ1-4,TRBV10-2,-,ASSVADRENFLDEKLF
TRBJ2-2,TRBV15,-,ATSRDPWQGGTGELF
TRBJ2-7,TRBV24-1,few,ATSVVSPGGYEQY
TRBJ2-5,TRBV5-1,many,ASSSPGRYQETQY
TRBJ2-1,TRBV6-5,few,ASSSPAGGPGDEQF
TRBJ1-1,TRBV4-1,few,ASSQGVSEAF
TRBJ2-2,TRBV12-3/TRBV12-4,many,ASRNTGELF
TRBJ2-7,TRBV2,-,ASNEGGLQPYEQY
TRBJ2-4,TRBV27,many,ASRDRIAKNIQY
TRBJ2-2,TRBV28,-,ASRFQGGTGELF
TRBJ2-5,TRBV10-3,many,AISESVSGGKETQY
TRBJ1-2,TRBV4-3,few,ASSQEDHYNYGYT
TRBJ1-4,TRBV7-9,once,ASSLVGDSEKLF
TRBJ2-3,TRBV20-1,-,SALRGTSGYTDTQY
TRBJ2-5,TRBV29-1,-,SVEYEAETQY
TRBJ1-2,TRBV10-3,-,AISDMDRGPYGYT
TRBJ1-5,TRBV6-1,-,ASSDEGQRNQPQH
TRBJ2-3,TRBV7-2,-,ASSSIADTQY
TRBJ2-3,TRBV20-1,-,SAREMVGTDTQY
TRBJ1-2,TRBV29-1,many,SVERSPGYGYT
TRBJ2-1,TRBV12-3/TRBV12-4,many,ASSPRLAGEPNEQF
TRBJ1-5,TRBV11-2,-,ASSPIEGQPQH
TRBJ2-3,TRBV5-8,-,ASSYRGGSGGRDTQY
TRBJ1-2,TRBV29-1,few,SGAGGDVYGYT